This T cell receptor (beta chain) is drawn from a study of cytomegalovirus exposure and HLA in healthy donors. Background on the study: Out of approximately 170 million T cells, an earlier analysis found fewer than 140 million unique TCR beta sequences in total. Study outcomes and limitations: A few of the chains that were CMV-associated were confirmed in vitro to be specific for CMV antigens. What a later analysis reportedly showed was that an Asian-associated ancestry cluster had fewer N-insertions than the roughly 670-donor mean.

About this clone: Its antigen is currently unknown.

The ends were cut back, 8 bases at V and 1 base at J, with 12 bases in the middle. The germline V gene encodes CDR1 MNHEY and CDR2 SVGAGI. This CDR3 is 14 amino acids long. With 60 Vbeta and 13 Jbeta primers, the PCR was carried out. Profiling relied on immunoSEQ multiplex PCR, and the TCRdb table lists in-frame clones only, not all of them. The table has around 300,000 clones, roughly 81% seen once. What was sequenced was PBMCs. This receptor was identified in a woman aged 40 to 50 in good health and CMV-seropositive. The chain joins TRBV6-5 to TRBJ2-1, with D possibly TRBD2 on 5 matching bases. The DNA of the CDR3 is TGTGCCAGCCAAAAGGGAGTGTCCTACAATGAGCAGTTCTTC. This gives the protein CASQKGVSYNEQFF.